The 18 T cell receptor beta chains presented below share a single source sample, sequenced in a study of shared T cell receptors in the human thymus. Produced via immunoSEQ multiplex PCR; TCRdb's table is partial and in-frame only. The table has approximately 580,000 clones, 70% to 80% seen once. The sample was also linked to a second study, of human thymus T cells.

Material for sequencing was thymocytes. The receptors shown here come from a boy younger than two with a congenital heart defect.

This clone was seen a few times. The chain employs TRBV7-2 and TRBJ2-1; 12 nucleotides agree with TRBD2. Germline assignment: CDR1 SGHTA and CDR2 FQGNSA. The ends lost 5 bases at V and 7 bases at J; junction bases unmatched: 3. The CDR3 runs 14 residues. The CDR3 sequence: CASSRTSGTNEQFF. DNA for the CDR3: TGTGCCAGCAGCCGGACTAGCGGGACGAATGAGCAGTTCTTC.

The rearrangement links TRBV5-1 to TRBJ2-1; TRBD2 matches 10 bases. This CDR3 spans 16 amino acids. Trimming removed 4 bases from V and 4 bases from J; junction bases left unmatched: 8. Germline V gene data show CDR1 as SGHRS and CDR2 as YFSETQ. CDR3 loop: CASSPELAGSYNEQFF. In DNA form, the CDR3 reads TGCGCCAGCAGCCCCGAACTAGCGGGATCGTACAATGAGCAGTTCTTC.

V and J are TRBV6-5 and TRBJ2-5; weak D call: TRBD1 (8 bases). The CDR3 length is 13 residues. From germline, CDR1 is MNHEY and CDR2 SVGAGI. V was cut by 8 bases and J by 5 bases, with 15 bases left in between. CDR3 loop: CASGHRGGETQYF. In DNA form, the CDR3 reads TGTGCCAGCGGGCACAGGGGGGGTGAGACCCAGTACTTC.

The rearrangement joins TRBV7-9 to TRBJ2-5, with 7 bases fitting TRBD1. Germline loops: CDR1 SEHNR, CDR2 FQNEAQ (reference sequence). The CDR3 runs to 14 residues. V lost 5 bases and J lost 5; bases outside the gene matches: 8. This CDR3 is CASSIRQGEETQYF. As DNA, the CDR3 is TGTGCCAGCAGCATACGACAGGGAGAGGAGACCCAGTACTTC.

The V gene is TRBV29-1, the J gene TRBJ2-1; 7 nucleotides match TRBD2. CDR3 length equals 13 residues. V lost 6 bases to trimming and J lost 8 bases; unmatched junction nucleotides: 10. Germline V gene data show CDR1 as SQVTM and CDR2 as ANQGSEA. The CDR3 DNA reads TGCAGCGTGTCGGATAGGGAGGGCGATGAGCAGTTCTTC. Amino acid sequence: CSVSDREGDEQFF.

The chain uses TRBV19 and TRBJ2-3; 7 bases are shared with TRBD2. In germline, CDR1 is LNHDA, CDR2 SQIVND (reference sequence). CDR3 size: 15 residues. Losses at the gene ends were 5 bases for V and 4 bases for J; bases not matched to a gene: 9. Here the CDR3 DNA reads TGTGCCAGTAGTTACCGGCGGGAGAGGGCAGATACGCAGTATTTT. Translating it yields CASSYRRERADTQYF.

The chain employs TRBV11-1 and TRBJ2-3; 7 nucleotides agree with TRBD2. The germline V gene encodes CDR1 SGHAT and CDR2 FQDESV (reference sequence). The trim removed 5 bases at V and 3 bases at J, leaving 8 bases unmatched. The CDR3 covers 15 residues. The CDR3 sequence is CASSLRTSRTDTQYF. The CDR3 region has the DNA TGTGCCAGCAGCCTAAGGACTAGTCGAACAGATACGCAGTATTTT.

V gene TRBV7-9 combines with J gene TRBJ1-3; possible D gene TRBD1, 6 bases. Trimming removed 0 bases at V and 1 base at J, with 16 bases between. CDR1 is SEHNR, CDR2 FQNEAQ, per germline (reference sequence). The CDR3 contains 18 residues. CDR3 in DNA: TGTGCCAGCAGCTTAGCGCAAAGGACAGCGAAATCTGGAAACACCATATATTTT. It translates to CASSLAQRTAKSGNTIYF.

The genes are TRBV7-9 and TRBJ2-7, with 8 bases matching TRBD2. This CDR3 spans 15 amino acids. The germline CDR1 and CDR2 sequences are SEHNR and FQNEAQ (reference sequence). With V trimmed by 5 bases and J by 1 base, 7 bases remained unmatched. The CDR3 DNA is TGTGCCAGCAGCCCCCCCGGGGGGGCGTCCTACGAGCAGTACTTC. Its protein is CASSPPGGASYEQYF.

The rearrangement uses TRBV19 and TRBJ2-3; 7 positions match TRBD2. The junction had 7 bases not matched to a gene; V was cut back by 4 bases and J by 0 bases. The CDR3 spans 16 residues. Germline values: CDR1 LNHDA, CDR2 SQIVND (reference sequence). The CDR3 nucleotides are TGTGCCAGTAGTACCCCTGGCGGGGGTAGCACAGATACGCAGTATTTT. Translated, it gives CASSTPGGGSTDTQYF.

The chain is built from TRBV18 and TRBJ2-5; a weak D match, TRBD2 (6 bases). The germline gives CDR1 KGHSH, CDR2 LQKENI. This CDR3 has 16 residues. V was clipped by 6 bases and J by 1 base, with 18 bases between them. CDR3 residues: CASSFHSGAVQETQYF. For the CDR3, the DNA is TGTGCCAGCTCCTTTCACTCGGGAGCAGTCCAAGAGACCCAGTACTTC. The full variable domain, rest sourced from reference TRBV18 and TRBJ2-5, is NAGVMQNPRHLVRRRGQEARLRCSPMKGHSHVYWYRQLPEEGLKFMVYLQKENIIDESGMPKERFSAEFPKEGPSILRIQQVVRGDSAAYFCASSFHSGAVQETQYFGPGTRLLVL.

The chain links TRBV5-4 to TRBJ2-1, with D perhaps TRBD2 (6 bases). The CDR3 is 17 amino acids. The V end was cut by 4 bases, the J end by 5 bases, with 22 bases between. CDR1 is SGHNT and CDR2 is YYREEE in the germline V gene (reference sequence). CDR3 DNA: TGTGCCAGCAGCCCCACCCTAAGCGGGCATGGAGACAATGAGCAGTTCTTC. Translation: CASSPTLSGHGDNEQFF. Full variable domain (outside the CDR3, taken from reference TRBV5-4 and TRBJ2-1): ETGVTQSPTHLIKTRGQQVTLRCSSQSGHNTVSWYQQALGQGPQFIFQYYREEENGRGNFPPRFSGLQFPNYSSELNVNALELDDSALYLCASSPTLSGHGDNEQFFGPGTRLTVL.

This chain links TRBV6-1 with TRBJ2-3; D not certain. The CDR3 has 10 amino acids. Germline V gene sequence: CDR1 MNHNS, CDR2 SASEGT. Trimming removed 6 bases from V and 4 bases from J, with 2 bases in between. The CDR3 region is CASSSDTQYF. The CDR3 nucleotides are TGTGCCAGCAGCTCAGATACGCAGTATTTT.

J is TRBJ2-1 and V is TRBV14; D is perhaps TRBD2 (7 bases). Trimming stripped 2 bases from V and 3 bases from J, with 23 bases between. The CDR3 has 19 amino acids. Germline lookup yields CDR1 SGHDN and CDR2 FVKESK. The CDR3 sequence is CASSQIRGAGVLSYNEQFF. Written as DNA, the CDR3 is TGTGCCAGCAGCCAAATAAGGGGGGCGGGAGTTTTAAGCTACAATGAGCAGTTCTTC. The variable domain in full, completed from reference TRBV14 and TRBJ2-1, reads EAGVTQFPSHSVIEKGQTVTLRCDPISGHDNLYWYRRVMGKEIKFLLHFVKESKQDESGMPNNRFLAERTGGTYSTLKVQPAELEDSGVYFCASSQIRGAGVLSYNEQFFGPGTRLTVL.

V and J are TRBV7-8 and TRBJ1-2, with TRBD1 matching over 11 bases. From germline, CDR1 is SGHVS and CDR2 FQNEAQ. There are 19 residues in the CDR3. V shed 1 base and J 7 bases; nucleotides not matched to a gene: 17. CDR3 protein: CASSLEGGGQGVYVGGYTF. In nucleotides, the CDR3 is TGTGCCAGCAGCTTAGAAGGGGGGGGACAGGGGGTTTATGTTGGTGGCTACACCTTC.

The chain has TRBV28 and TRBJ2-5, with 7 bases lining up with TRBD1. This CDR3 comprises 15 residues. The J segment lost 2 bases and the V segment lost 6 bases, leaving 9 bases of the junction unmatched. Per germline, CDR1 MDHEN and CDR2 SYDVKM. The CDR3 region is CASSTDREPQETQYF. In nucleotides, the CDR3 is TGTGCCAGCAGCACCGACAGGGAGCCGCAAGAGACCCAGTACTTC.

The V and J genes are TRBV7-8 and TRBJ2-7; tentative D call: TRBD2 (5 bases). Trimming shortened V by 5 bases and J by 0 bases, and 20 bases separated the two germline ends. The CDR3 length is 17 residues. Germline CDR1 SGHVS, CDR2 FQNEAQ. The CDR3 protein is CASSAKPRALSSYEQYF. In DNA form, the CDR3 reads TGTGCCAGCAGCGCAAAACCGAGGGCTCTGAGCTCCTACGAGCAGTACTTC. The variable domain in full, with the rest retrieved from reference TRBV7-8 and TRBJ2-7, is GAGVSQSPRYKVAKRGQDVALRCDPISGHVSLFWYQQALGQGPEFLTYFQNEAQLDKSGLPSDRFFAERPEGSVSTLKIQRTQQEDSAVYLCASSAKPRALSSYEQYFGPGTRLTVT.

The chain has TRBV14 and TRBJ1-4; 10 bases agree with TRBD1. V trimming: 3 bases; J trimming: 6 bases; junction bases outside the gene matches: 1. The CDR3 runs to 14 residues. Per the germline V gene, CDR1 is SGHDN and CDR2 is FVKESK. CDR3 sequence reads: CASSQDRGYEKLFF. In nucleotides, the CDR3 is TGTGCCAGCAGCCAGGACAGGGGGTATGAAAAACTGTTTTTT.